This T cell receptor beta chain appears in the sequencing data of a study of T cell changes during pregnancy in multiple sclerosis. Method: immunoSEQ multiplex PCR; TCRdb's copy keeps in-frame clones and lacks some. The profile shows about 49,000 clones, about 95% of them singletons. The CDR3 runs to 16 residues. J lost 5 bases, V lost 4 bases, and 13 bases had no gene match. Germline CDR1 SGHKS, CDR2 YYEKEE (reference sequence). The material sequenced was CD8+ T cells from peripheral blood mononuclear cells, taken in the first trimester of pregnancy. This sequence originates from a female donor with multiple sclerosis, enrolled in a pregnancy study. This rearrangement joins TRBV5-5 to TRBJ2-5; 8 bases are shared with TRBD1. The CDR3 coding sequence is TGTGCCAGCAGCCCCGACTGGGGACAGGCTGGGGAGACCCAGTACTTC. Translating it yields CASSPDWGQAGETQYF.